This TCR beta chain was found in a study of blood T cell repertoires in COVID-19. Sequencing was performed with immunoSEQ multiplex PCR; in TCRdb, only in-frame clones are kept and a portion is missing. This table holds 100,000 to 150,000 clones, 80% to 90% found once. V shed 3 bases and J shed 4 bases, with 9 bases lying between them. There are 14 residues in the CDR3. Germline V lookup: CDR1 SNHLY, CDR2 FYNNEI. The chain is built from TRBV2 and TRBJ1-4; D call uncertain. The TCR originated in a woman in her fifties or sixties with acute or convalescent COVID-19. The sample was peripheral blood. The CDR3 sequence is CASSDSAINEKLFF. The CDR3 nucleotides read TGTGCCAGCAGTGATTCCGCGATTAATGAAAAACTGTTTTTT.